A single sample gave rise to the 30 T cell receptor beta chains below, sequenced in a study of blood T cell repertoires in COVID-19. Profiled with immunoSEQ multiplex PCR; TCRdb holds only in-frame clones, not every one. Among some 190,000 clones listed, 86% were seen once. Sequenced input: PBMCs or T cells enriched from blood (not recorded which). Source of these receptors: a man aged 35 to 55 with acute COVID-19.

The V and J genes are TRBV12-3 or TRBV12-4 and TRBJ1-5; no clear D gene. Trimming shortened V by 3 bases and J by 11 bases, and 11 bases separated the two germline ends. This CDR3 spans 12 amino acids. The CDR3 here is CASSFPELAQHF. CDR3 nucleotides: TGTGCCAGCAGTTTCCCTGAATTAGCCCAGCATTTT.

The chain recombines TRBV5-4 with TRBJ2-7; no clear D gene. Trimming left V 3 bases short and J 0 bases short, with 10 bases between. This CDR3 has 14 amino acids. Germline V gene sequence: CDR1 SGHNT, CDR2 YYREEE (reference sequence). As DNA, the CDR3 is TGTGCCAGCAGCTCCCCGCTGAGCTCCTACGAGCAGTACTTC. Translation: CASSSPLSSYEQYF.

The chain has TRBV18 and TRBJ1-4, with TRBD1 matching 7 bases. The CDR3 has 15 amino acids. V gave up 6 bases and J gave up 8 bases; unmatched junction bases: 12. Looked up from germline, CDR1 is KGHSH and CDR2 is LQKENI. Here the CDR3 reads CASSLQGGVSEKLFF. Here the CDR3 DNA reads TGTGCCAGCTCTCTCCAGGGGGGTGTCAGCGAAAAACTGTTTTTT.

This CDR3 is CASSFGTSALLKLFF. The CDR3, as DNA: TGTGCCAGCAGCTTTGGGACTAGCGCCTTGTTGAAGCTGTTTTTT. This chain connects TRBV5-4 to TRBJ2-2; TRBD2 agrees at 10 bases. Germline loops: CDR1 SGHNT, CDR2 YYREEE (reference sequence). With V trimmed by 2 bases and J by 12 bases, 10 bases remained unmatched. The CDR3 sequence is 15 residues long.

J is TRBJ2-1 and V is TRBV12-5; D gene unclear. The CDR3 runs to 16 residues. CDR1 and CDR2 (germline): LGHNT, FRNRAP. V gave up 3 bases and J gave up 5 bases, with 17 bases separating them. Here the CDR3 DNA reads TGTGCTAGTGGTTTCTTTGGAGTGGCTAAGGACAATGAGCAGTTCTTC. Translated: CASGFFGVAKDNEQFF.

This clone was seen more than once but under ten times. CDR3 sequence (DNA): TGTGCCAGCAGGGATATGGGGCGGACTGAAGCTTTCTTT. This translates into CASRDMGRTEAFF. V gene TRBV12-3 or TRBV12-4 combines with J gene TRBJ1-1; TRBD1 is a possible D gene (5 bases). V lost 6 bases to trimming and J lost 5 bases, with 13 bases between them. The CDR3 extends over 13 amino acids.

This rearrangement joins TRBV19 to TRBJ2-1; 7 nucleotides align to TRBD2. Germline V lookup: CDR1 LNHDA, CDR2 SQIVND (reference sequence). J gave up 4 bases and V 7 bases, and 10 bases lay outside the gene matches. This CDR3 has 15 amino acids. CDR3 sequence reads: CASKLAAESYNEQFF. The CDR3 DNA follows: TGTGCCAGTAAGCTAGCGGCAGAATCATACAATGAGCAGTTCTTC.

The V call is TRBV29-1, the J call TRBJ2-1; 10 positions match TRBD2. Germline loops: CDR1 SQVTM, CDR2 ANQGSEA. The ends lost 7 bases at V and 10 bases at J; junction bases unmatched: 10. The CDR3 extends over 13 amino acids. The CDR3: CSAQQREGLEQFF. The DNA of the CDR3 is TGCAGCGCGCAACAGCGGGAGGGCTTGGAGCAGTTCTTC.

This rearrangement joins TRBV9 to TRBJ2-1; TRBD2 agrees at 9 bases. The CDR3 covers 18 residues. The V gene's germline CDR1 is SGDLS and CDR2 YYNGEE. Trimming took 3 bases from V and 8 from J; bases not matched to a gene: 18. The CDR3 region has the DNA TGTGCCAGCAGCGGGATAGCGGGAGTCCCGACCCCTTCCGATGAGCAGTTCTTC. Translating gives CASSGIAGVPTPSDEQFF.

V is TRBV18 and J is TRBJ2-5; TRBD1 is a possible D gene (5 bases). Deletions cut 3 bases from V and 3 bases from J, with 14 bases between. Germline V CDR1 and CDR2: KGHSH, LQKENI. The CDR3 is 15 residues long. CDR3 in amino acids: CASSPTPGREETQYF. CDR3 DNA: TGTGCCAGCTCACCGACCCCCGGCAGGGAAGAGACCCAGTACTTC.

The chain recombines TRBV30 with TRBJ1-4; TRBD1 agrees at 8 bases. This CDR3 is 14 amino acids long. With V trimmed by 4 bases and J by 5 bases, 6 bases remained unmatched. Germline CDR1 and CDR2: GTSNPN and SVGIG (reference sequence). The CDR3 coding sequence is TGTGCCTGGACTCTGGACAGGGCCAATGAAAAACTGTTTTTT. This codes for CAWTLDRANEKLFF.

The chain uses TRBV6-5 and TRBJ1-5; TRBD1 is a possible D gene (6 bases). The CDR3 has 14 amino acids. Germline-derived CDR1 and CDR2 are MNHEY and SVGAGI. V was pared by 7 bases and J by 0 bases, with 10 bases between. The CDR3 DNA is TGTGCCAGCATGAGGGGGTATAGCAATCAGCCCCAGCATTTT. Its translation is CASMRGYSNQPQHF.

The chain links TRBV30 to TRBJ1-3; D is possibly TRBD1 (5 bases). Trimming took 8 bases from V and 0 from J, leaving 11 bases between them. This CDR3 spans 13 amino acids. Germline CDR1 is GTSNPN and CDR2 is SVGIG (reference sequence). CDR3 DNA: TGTGCCGGCAACAGGAACTCTGGAAACACCATATATTTT. Its translation: CAGNRNSGNTIYF.

The chain combines TRBV28 with TRBJ2-7; the match to TRBD2 covers 8 bases. The V gene's germline CDR1 is MDHEN and CDR2 SYDVKM. After removal of 6 bases from V and 4 bases from J, the junction contained 20 bases not matched to a gene. CDR3 length: 18 amino acids. CDR3 bases: TGTGCCAGCAGCCTCAACCCCAGGGGTTTACTAGCGGCTTACGAGCAGTACTTC. Residues: CASSLNPRGLLAAYEQYF.

This rearrangement joins TRBV3-1 (or the pseudogene TRBV3-2) to TRBJ2-2; possibly TRBD2 for D (5 bases). CDR1 is LGHDT, CDR2 YNNKEL, per germline (reference sequence). The V and J ends lost 4 bases and 0 bases respectively, with 15 bases between them. The CDR3 has 17 residues. The CDR3 nucleotides read TGTGCCAGCAGCCCGCTAGTAGCGATATCGAACACCGGGGAGCTGTTTTTT. Its translation: CASSPLVAISNTGELFF.

This chain joins TRBV6-5 and TRBJ2-7, with TRBD2 matching over 7 bases. This CDR3 has 16 amino acids. Germline values: CDR1 MNHEY, CDR2 SVGAGI. V lost 2 bases to trimming and J lost 5 bases; unmatched junction nucleotides: 12. The CDR3 is CASSYDRGGSRDEQYF. In DNA form, the CDR3 reads TGTGCCAGCAGTTACGATCGGGGCGGGAGTCGGGACGAGCAGTACTTC.

The chain employs TRBV7-8 and TRBJ2-4; TRBD1 matches 11 bases. CDR3 length: 15 amino acids. CDR1 is SGHVS and CDR2 is FQNEAQ in the germline V gene. V lost 5 bases and J lost 7; bases outside the gene matches: 7. In DNA, the CDR3 is TGTGCCAGCAGCCGTTTGGGGACAGGGGGTAACATTCAGTACTTC. Its protein is CASSRLGTGGNIQYF. The full variable domain, with the rest looked up from reference TRBV7-8 and TRBJ2-4, is GAGVSQSPRYKVAKRGQDVALRCDPISGHVSLFWYQQALGQGPEFLTYFQNEAQLDKSGLPSDRFFAERPEGSVSTLKIQRTQQEDSAVYLCASSRLGTGGNIQYFGAGTRLSVL.

The chain has TRBV3-1 (or the pseudogene TRBV3-2) and TRBJ2-5; no definite D call. Trimming left V 1 base short and J 4 bases short, with 7 bases between. The germline gives CDR1 LGHDT, CDR2 YNNKEL (reference sequence). The CDR3 is made up of 13 amino acids. The CDR3 DNA is TGTGCCAGCAGCCAAGCGGTTCGAGAGACCCAGTACTTC. This encodes CASSQAVRETQYF.

This rearrangement joins TRBV20-1 to TRBJ2-7; D unclear. The CDR3 has 11 residues. Germline CDR1 DFQATT, CDR2 SNEGSKA (reference sequence). V was clipped by 6 bases and J by 7 bases, with 13 bases between them. In nucleotides, the CDR3 is TGCAGTGCACCTACTGCGAGGGAGCAGTACTTC. Translated: CSAPTAREQYF.

This clone came up once. The chain carries TRBV28 and TRBJ1-2; no firm D call. This CDR3 spans 12 amino acids. Germline V gene data show CDR1 as MDHEN and CDR2 as SYDVKM. V gave up 7 bases and J gave up 2 bases, with 8 bases separating them. CDR3 sequence reads: CASNGENYGYTF. CDR3 nucleotide sequence: TGTGCCAGCAACGGGGAGAACTATGGCTACACCTTC.

The chain combines TRBV9 with TRBJ2-5, with 8 bases aligning to TRBD1. The germline gives CDR1 SGDLS, CDR2 YYNGEE. V lost 3 bases, J lost 4 bases, and 8 bases stayed unmatched. CDR3 length: 15 amino acids. The CDR3 is CASSAAGGPGETQYF. The CDR3 DNA follows: TGTGCCAGCAGCGCGGCAGGGGGCCCGGGAGAGACCCAGTACTTC.

J is TRBJ2-5 and V is TRBV30, with D possibly TRBD1 on 6 matching bases. V shed 4 bases and J shed 4 bases, with 16 bases lying between them. This CDR3 spans 14 amino acids. CDR1 is GTSNPN and CDR2 is SVGIG in the germline V gene (reference sequence). The CDR3 spells CAWIPGHGGETQYF. CDR3 DNA sequence: TGTGCCTGGATTCCGGGACATGGAGGAGAGACCCAGTACTTC.

J is TRBJ2-1 and V is TRBV2; D is perhaps TRBD2 (6 bases). CDR3 length: 14 residues. Germline V gene lookup returns CDR1 SNHLY and CDR2 FYNNEI. Deletions cut 2 bases from V and 6 bases from J, with 11 bases between. CDR3 bases: TGTGCCAGCAGTGAAATCGCGGGATTCAATGAGCAGTTCTTC. The encoded protein is CASSEIAGFNEQFF.

This chain uses TRBV5-1 with TRBJ1-2, with TRBD1 matching over 9 bases. The CDR3 loop spans 18 amino acids. After removal of 4 bases from V and 1 base from J, the junction contained 14 bases not matched to a gene. Germline assignment: CDR1 SGHRS and CDR2 YFSETQ. CDR3 in DNA: TGCGCCAGCAGCGGGGGTTCGGGACAGGGTAGACGTAACTATGGCTACACCTTC. This encodes CASSGGSGQGRRNYGYTF.

V is TRBV11-2 and J is TRBJ1-6, with D possibly matching TRBD1 (5 bases). Germline assignment: CDR1 SGHAT and CDR2 FQNNGV. The CDR3 totals 18 residues. The V gene lost 5 bases and the J gene lost 0 bases, with 17 bases spanning the gap. For the CDR3, the DNA is TGTGCCAGCAGCAAATCTCCCGACAGTCTCTCCTATAATTCACCCCTCCACTTT. Its translation is CASSKSPDSLSYNSPLHF. The complete variable domain, with remaining parts taken from reference TRBV11-2 and TRBJ1-6, reads EAGVAQSPRYKIIEKRQSVAFWCNPISGHATLYWYQQILGQGPKLLIQFQNNGVVDDSQLPKDRFSAERLKGVDSTLKIQPAKLEDSAVYLCASSKSPDSLSYNSPLHFGNGTRLTVT.

This sequence joins TRBV5-1 and TRBJ1-1, with TRBD1 matching over 7 bases. J gave up 6 bases and V 3 bases, and 11 bases lay outside the gene matches. Per germline, CDR1 SGHRS and CDR2 YFSETQ. This CDR3 is 15 amino acids long. CDR3: CASSSGQTAQPEAFF. The CDR3 DNA is TGCGCCAGCAGCTCGGGACAGACCGCCCAACCTGAAGCTTTCTTT.

This clone was observed a handful of times. The V and J genes are TRBV11-2 and TRBJ2-7; TRBD2 agrees at 8 bases. Trimming removed 1 base from V and 6 bases from J; junction bases left unmatched: 5. Looked up from germline, CDR1 is SGHAT and CDR2 is FQNNGV. This CDR3 has 14 amino acids. The chain's CDR3 is CASSLAGGPFEQYF. The CDR3 bases are TGTGCCAGCAGCTTAGCGGGAGGGCCTTTCGAGCAGTACTTC. The full variable domain, completed using reference TRBV11-2 and TRBJ2-7, is EAGVAQSPRYKIIEKRQSVAFWCNPISGHATLYWYQQILGQGPKLLIQFQNNGVVDDSQLPKDRFSAERLKGVDSTLKIQPAKLEDSAVYLCASSLAGGPFEQYFGPGTRLTVT.

The J gene is TRBJ2-7, the V gene TRBV6-2 or TRBV6-3, with 7 positions matching TRBD1. Germline-derived CDR1 and CDR2 are MNHEY and SVGEGT. V was clipped by 5 bases and J by 0 bases; unmatched bases: 7. The CDR3 is made up of 15 amino acids. CDR3 nucleotides: TGTGCCAGCAGTCGACCGGGACAGACCTCCTACGAGCAGTACTTC. It specifies CASSRPGQTSYEQYF.

The J gene is TRBJ2-7, the V gene TRBV28; TRBD2 might be the D (5 bases). The V end was cut by 5 bases, the J end by 12 bases, with 23 bases between. Germline CDR1 MDHEN, CDR2 SYDVKM. There are 14 residues in the CDR3. The DNA for the CDR3 is TGTGCCAGCAGTCCGGTCCCGATCGGGGATCACGGGTACTTC. Protein sequence: CASSPVPIGDHGYF.

The rearrangement joins TRBV10-2 to TRBJ2-7; the match to TRBD1 covers 8 bases. This CDR3 has 16 amino acids. Losses at the gene ends were 3 bases for V and 6 bases for J; bases not matched to a gene: 13. Germline loops: CDR1 WSHSY, CDR2 SAAADI. The CDR3 here is CASSDQTAGGESEQYF. As DNA, the CDR3 is TGCGCCAGCAGTGATCAAACGGCAGGGGGCGAATCCGAGCAGTACTTC.